The text below deals with one T cell receptor (beta chain). The antigen remains unidentified. The data stem from a study of vaccination effects on CD4 cells after COVID-19. Study-wide results and limits: Healthy vaccinees' vaccine-induced clones included only 1 of 255 that recognized common cold coronaviruses. Clones arising from infection and from vaccination showed marked clonal contraction late after vaccination.

This CDR3 spans 15 amino acids. In germline, CDR1 is SGHDN, CDR2 FVKESK. Trimming pared 1 base from V and 4 bases from J, leaving 14 bases between. Produced via immunoSEQ multiplex PCR; TCRdb's table is partial and in-frame only. The sample shows 40,000 to 45,000 clones, roughly 76% of them seen only once. Sequencing in the ViraFEST assay came after antigen-specific CD4+ T cells had been expanded with viral peptide pools, which were used to stimulate PBMC. Investigators separated out CD4+ T cells once about 10 days of culture had passed. People in the vaccine group had not been infected with SARS-CoV-2 before, and their nucleocapsid antibodies were negative. Cultures got half-medium changes with IL-2 on days 3 and 7.

V and J are TRBV14 and TRBJ2-7, with D possibly matching TRBD2 (6 bases). The sample here was CD4+ T cells from PBMCs cultured with HCoV-OC43 spike peptides, taken before COVID-19 vaccination. Subset: HCoV-OC43 spike overlapping peptide pool stimulation. This receptor was taken from a human donor who received a COVID-19 vaccine. The CDR3: CASSQARAGHYEQYF. In DNA, the CDR3 is TGTGCCAGCAGCCAAGCGCGGGCGGGGCATTACGAGCAGTACTTC. Together with reference TRBV14 and TRBJ2-7, the CDR3 gives the full variable domain: EAGVTQFPSHSVIEKGQTVTLRCDPISGHDNLYWYRRVMGKEIKFLLHFVKESKQDESGMPNNRFLAERTGGTYSTLKVQPAELEDSGVYFCASSQARAGHYEQYFGPGTRLTVT.